Listed below are T cell receptor beta chains from one sample, sequenced in a study of a mutant IDH1 vaccine in newly diagnosed glioma. For these TCRs, the target antigens are not known. Profiled with immunoSEQ multiplex PCR; TCRdb holds only in-frame clones, not every one. The table has approximately 100,000 clones, nearly 90% seen once. The sequenced sample was PBMCs, obtained from a glioma patient whose treatment included an IDH1 peptide vaccine. These receptors came from a woman between 45 and 60 years old with glioma. Both conserved end residues are part of each CDR3. D genes are given only for firm matches. Clone size is given for some rows only: seen once, a few or many times, or a class if the clone is expanded.

clone_size: -
d_call: TRBD1
v_call: TRBV19
j_call: TRBJ2-5
cdr3_nt: TGTGCCAGTAGTACTGGACAGGGGGCGCCGGTACCCCAAGAGACCCAGTACTTC
cdr3_aa: CASSTGQGAPVPQETQYF

clone_size: -
d_call: -
v_call: TRBV6-5
j_call: TRBJ2-1
cdr3_nt: TGTGCCAGCAGTTACTCGAGTGGCGGGATCGGCAATGAGCAGTTCTTC
cdr3_aa: CASSYSSGGIGNEQFF

clone_size: once
d_call: -
v_call: TRBV2
j_call: TRBJ2-7
cdr3_nt: TGTGCCAGCACAATCGAGGCCGTGGCGGCCTACGAGCAGTACTTC
cdr3_aa: CASTIEAVAAYEQYF

clone_size: -
d_call: -
v_call: TRBV29-1
j_call: TRBJ2-3
cdr3_nt: TGCAGCGTTGACGAGCGATGGCAGTATTTT
cdr3_aa: CSVDERWQYF

clone_size: -
d_call: TRBD2
v_call: TRBV27
j_call: TRBJ2-7
cdr3_nt: TGTGCCAGCAGTTCTCGATTTAGCGGGAGGCACCTCACCGAGCAGTACTTC
cdr3_aa: CASSSRFSGRHLTEQYF

clone_size: -
d_call: TRBD1
v_call: TRBV5-6
j_call: TRBJ2-3
cdr3_nt: TGTGCCAGCAGCCGGACAGGGGGCGGCACAGATACGCAGTATTTT
cdr3_aa: CASSRTGGGTDTQYF

clone_size: few
d_call: -
v_call: TRBV19
j_call: TRBJ1-4
cdr3_nt: TGTGCCAGTAGTATGCTCGCAACTAATGAAAAACTGTTTTTT
cdr3_aa: CASSMLATNEKLFF

clone_size: -
d_call: -
v_call: TRBV5-1
j_call: TRBJ1-3
cdr3_nt: TGCGCCAGCAGCGGAGGGACCGTTAGCTCTGGAAACACCATGTATTTT
cdr3_aa: CASSGGTVSSGNTMYF

clone_size: -
d_call: -
v_call: TRBV6-1
j_call: TRBJ1-1
cdr3_nt: TGTGCCAGCACGACTGCCTTAAGAGGGAACACTGAAGCTTTCTTT
cdr3_aa: CASTTALRGNTEAFF

clone_size: -
d_call: -
v_call: TRBV19
j_call: TRBJ1-5
cdr3_nt: TGTGCCAGTAGTATTGGCAGGGTTAGCAATCAGCCCCAGCATTTT
cdr3_aa: CASSIGRVSNQPQHF

clone_size: -
d_call: TRBD2
v_call: TRBV27
j_call: TRBJ2-5
cdr3_nt: TGTGCCAGCAGCCCCATAGCGGGAGGGCCTACAGGGATCCAGTACTTC
cdr3_aa: CASSPIAGGPTGIQYF

clone_size: -
d_call: TRBD1
v_call: TRBV6-1
j_call: TRBJ2-1
cdr3_nt: TGTGCCAGCAGAGGGACAGGGAGTAATAATGAGCAGTTCTTC
cdr3_aa: CASRGTGSNNEQFF

clone_size: few
d_call: -
v_call: TRBV18
j_call: TRBJ1-1
cdr3_nt: TGTGCCAGCTCACCTCTGACGAGGGCAATGAACACTGAAGCTTTCTTT
cdr3_aa: CASSPLTRAMNTEAFF

clone_size: -
d_call: -
v_call: TRBV20-1
j_call: TRBJ2-5
cdr3_nt: TGCAGTGCAGCTGACTGGACCCAGTACTTC
cdr3_aa: CSAADWTQYF

clone_size: -
d_call: -
v_call: TRBV18
j_call: TRBJ2-2
cdr3_nt: TGTGCCAGCTCACCACGGGACACCGACACCGGGGAGCTGTTTTTT
cdr3_aa: CASSPRDTDTGELFF

clone_size: -
d_call: TRBD1
v_call: TRBV9
j_call: TRBJ2-7
cdr3_nt: TGTGCCAGCAGCATCCAGGGGGCAAGGGAGCAGTACTTC
cdr3_aa: CASSIQGAREQYF

clone_size: -
d_call: TRBD1
v_call: TRBV7-9
j_call: TRBJ2-7
cdr3_nt: TGTGCCAGCAGCTCATGGACAGGGGGCCGGAGCTCCTACGAGCAGTACTTC
cdr3_aa: CASSSWTGGRSSYEQYF

clone_size: -
d_call: -
v_call: TRBV5-6
j_call: TRBJ2-3
cdr3_nt: TGTGCCAGCAGCTTGTACGGGACGGCCCCGGCAAGACGCACAGATACGCAGTATTTT
cdr3_aa: CASSLYGTAPARRTDTQYF

clone_size: -
d_call: TRBD1
v_call: TRBV6-5
j_call: TRBJ1-2
cdr3_nt: TGTGCCAGCTCTCAACAGGGGAACTATGGCTACACCTTC
cdr3_aa: CASSQQGNYGYTF

clone_size: once
d_call: TRBD1
v_call: TRBV9
j_call: TRBJ2-5
cdr3_nt: TGTGCCAGCAGCCTCCGGACAGGGGGCGGCGAGACCCAGTACTTC
cdr3_aa: CASSLRTGGGETQYF

clone_size: -
d_call: -
v_call: TRBV10-3
j_call: TRBJ1-1
cdr3_nt: TGTGCCAGCAGCGTCCCGGGACTGTTTGAAGCTTTCTTT
cdr3_aa: CASSVPGLFEAFF

clone_size: -
d_call: -
v_call: TRBV5-4
j_call: TRBJ1-3
cdr3_nt: TGTGCCAGCAGTTGGACTGGGGCGGACACCATATATTTT
cdr3_aa: CASSWTGADTIYF

clone_size: -
d_call: TRBD2
v_call: TRBV11-2
j_call: TRBJ2-7
cdr3_nt: TGTGCCAGCAGCTCCGGGACTAGCTTCTACGAGCAGTACTTC
cdr3_aa: CASSSGTSFYEQYF

clone_size: -
d_call: -
v_call: TRBV1
j_call: TRBJ2-5
cdr3_nt: TGCACCAGCAGCCAATCCGGTCGGGGGGAGACCCAGTACTTC
cdr3_aa: CTSSQSGRGETQYF

clone_size: -
d_call: TRBD1
v_call: TRBV28
j_call: TRBJ1-1
cdr3_nt: TGTGCCAGCAGTAAGGGACAGGGAGGTGAAGCTTTCTTT
cdr3_aa: CASSKGQGGEAFF

clone_size: -
d_call: -
v_call: TRBV11-2
j_call: TRBJ1-5
cdr3_nt: TGTGCCAGCAGCAGGGACGGGGATCAGCCCCAGCATTTT
cdr3_aa: CASSRDGDQPQHF

clone_size: -
d_call: -
v_call: TRBV6-5
j_call: TRBJ2-2
cdr3_nt: TGTGCCAGCAGTTACTCCGGGACTTTAAACACCGGGGAGCTGTTTTTT
cdr3_aa: CASSYSGTLNTGELFF

clone_size: -
d_call: -
v_call: TRBV28
j_call: TRBJ2-5
cdr3_nt: TGTGCCAGCAGTTTCGGGAGCTGGGAGACCCAGTACTTC
cdr3_aa: CASSFGSWETQYF

clone_size: -
d_call: -
v_call: TRBV27
j_call: TRBJ2-7
cdr3_nt: TGTGCCAGCAGTCGGCAGGGTACCCTCGGGGAGCAGTACTTC
cdr3_aa: CASSRQGTLGEQYF

clone_size: -
d_call: -
v_call: TRBV14
j_call: TRBJ2-7
cdr3_nt: TGTGCCAGCAGCCAAGATCGGCAATTAGACTCCTACGAGCAGTACTTC
cdr3_aa: CASSQDRQLDSYEQYF

clone_size: -
d_call: -
v_call: TRBV7-2
j_call: TRBJ1-4
cdr3_nt: TGTGCCAGCAGCCTCAGGGGCGATGAAAAACTGTTTTTT
cdr3_aa: CASSLRGDEKLFF

clone_size: -
d_call: TRBD1
v_call: TRBV9
j_call: TRBJ1-4
cdr3_nt: TGTGCCAGCAGCGATGACAGGGTAGGGGAAAAACTGTTTTTT
cdr3_aa: CASSDDRVGEKLFF

clone_size: -
d_call: TRBD2
v_call: TRBV11-2
j_call: TRBJ2-2
cdr3_nt: TGTGCCAGCAGCTCCCTAGCGGGACTTAACACCGGGGAGCTGTTTTTT
cdr3_aa: CASSSLAGLNTGELFF

clone_size: -
d_call: -
v_call: TRBV6-1
j_call: TRBJ1-5
cdr3_nt: TGTGCCAGCAGCTCGGACGGTAGCAATCAGCCCCAGCATTTT
cdr3_aa: CASSSDGSNQPQHF

clone_size: -
d_call: TRBD2
v_call: TRBV11-2
j_call: TRBJ2-1
cdr3_nt: TGTGCCAGCAGCTTAGCGAGCGGGAACAATGAGCAGTTCTTC
cdr3_aa: CASSLASGNNEQFF

clone_size: -
d_call: TRBD1
v_call: TRBV5-4
j_call: TRBJ1-4
cdr3_nt: TGTGCCAGCAGCCGGGGGACAGGGACGACTAATGAAAAACTGTTTTTT
cdr3_aa: CASSRGTGTTNEKLFF

clone_size: -
d_call: TRBD1
v_call: TRBV27
j_call: TRBJ2-1
cdr3_nt: TGTGCCAGCAGCGACAGGGGCTGGAATGAGCAGTTCTTC
cdr3_aa: CASSDRGWNEQFF

clone_size: -
d_call: -
v_call: TRBV23-1
j_call: TRBJ1-3
cdr3_nt: TGCGCCAGCAGTCAATCGGAGGGGCTCTCTGGAAACACCATATATTTT
cdr3_aa: CASSQSEGLSGNTIYF

clone_size: -
d_call: -
v_call: TRBV28
j_call: TRBJ1-5
cdr3_nt: TGTGCCAGCAGATTAACAAATCAGCCCCAGCATTTT
cdr3_aa: CASRLTNQPQHF

clone_size: -
d_call: -
v_call: TRBV28
j_call: TRBJ1-1
cdr3_nt: TGTGCCAGCAGTTTAATTGGTCGGACTCCAAACACTGAAGCTTTCTTT
cdr3_aa: CASSLIGRTPNTEAFF

clone_size: -
d_call: -
v_call: TRBV2
j_call: TRBJ1-5
cdr3_nt: TGTGCCAGCAGTGCTATAAATAGCAATCAGCCCCAGCATTTT
cdr3_aa: CASSAINSNQPQHF

clone_size: -
d_call: -
v_call: TRBV5-5
j_call: TRBJ2-1
cdr3_nt: TGTGCCAGCAGCTTGTACGGGAGTCTCTACAATGAGCAGTTCTTC
cdr3_aa: CASSLYGSLYNEQFF

clone_size: -
d_call: TRBD2
v_call: TRBV2
j_call: TRBJ2-7
cdr3_nt: TGTGCCAGCAGTACGGGGGGGTCCTACGAGCAGTACTTC
cdr3_aa: CASSTGGSYEQYF

clone_size: -
d_call: -
v_call: TRBV6-1
j_call: TRBJ1-6
cdr3_nt: TGTGCCAGCCTGATTAAGGGATGGCAAAATTCACCCCTCCACTTT
cdr3_aa: CASLIKGWQNSPLHF

clone_size: -
d_call: -
v_call: TRBV7-9
j_call: TRBJ2-1
cdr3_nt: TGTGCCAGCAGCTTAGAGGGCCAGGCAGGTGGGCAGTTCTTC
cdr3_aa: CASSLEGQAGGQFF